One T cell receptor (beta chain) is described in this entry. The CDR3 is 15 residues long. V was trimmed by 0 bases and J by 4 bases, leaving 14 bases between them. CDR1 SGHNT and CDR2 YYREEE come from the germline V gene (reference sequence). CD3+CD4+ and CD3+CD8+ cells were FACS-sorted from thawed unstimulated PBMCs. The sample is drawn from a study of T cell clones after liver transplantation. Produced via immunoSEQ multiplex PCR; TCRdb's table is partial and in-frame only. The sample records about 51,000 clones, less than 90% being singletons. The material was CD8+ T cells from blood, obtained 12 months after liver transplant. This receptor was identified in a human patient who received a liver transplant. Some T cells may possibly be graft donor cells. This sequence joins TRBV5-4 and TRBJ2-7; TRBD2 might be the D (6 bases). This CDR3 is CASSLGGTLDYEQYF. The CDR3 DNA sequence: TGTGCCAGCAGCTTGGGCGGGACGTTGGATTACGAGCAGTACTTC.